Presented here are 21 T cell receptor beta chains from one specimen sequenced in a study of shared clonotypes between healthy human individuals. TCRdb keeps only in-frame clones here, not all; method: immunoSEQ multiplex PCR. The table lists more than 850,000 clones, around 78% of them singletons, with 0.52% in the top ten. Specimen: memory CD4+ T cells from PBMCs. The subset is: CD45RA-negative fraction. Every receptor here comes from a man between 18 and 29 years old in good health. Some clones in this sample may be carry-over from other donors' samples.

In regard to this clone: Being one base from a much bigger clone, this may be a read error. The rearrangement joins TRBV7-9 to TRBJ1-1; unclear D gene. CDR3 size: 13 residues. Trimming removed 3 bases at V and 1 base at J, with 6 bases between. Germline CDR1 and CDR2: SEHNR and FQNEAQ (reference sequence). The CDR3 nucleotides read TGTGCCAGCAGCTTTCACGGGAACACTGAAGCTTTCTTT. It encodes CASSFHGNTEAFF.

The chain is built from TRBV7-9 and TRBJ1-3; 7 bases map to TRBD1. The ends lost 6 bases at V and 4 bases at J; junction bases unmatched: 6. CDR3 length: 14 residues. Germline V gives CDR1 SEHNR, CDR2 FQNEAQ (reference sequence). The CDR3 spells CASRSGTVGNTIYF. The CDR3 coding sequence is TGTGCCAGCAGATCCGGGACAGTGGGAAACACCATATATTTT.

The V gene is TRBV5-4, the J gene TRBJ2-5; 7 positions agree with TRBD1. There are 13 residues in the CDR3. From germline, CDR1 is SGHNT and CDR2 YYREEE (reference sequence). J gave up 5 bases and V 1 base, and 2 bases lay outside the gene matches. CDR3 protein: CASSLKGGETQYF. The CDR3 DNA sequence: TGTGCCAGCAGCTTGAAAGGGGGCGAGACCCAGTACTTC.

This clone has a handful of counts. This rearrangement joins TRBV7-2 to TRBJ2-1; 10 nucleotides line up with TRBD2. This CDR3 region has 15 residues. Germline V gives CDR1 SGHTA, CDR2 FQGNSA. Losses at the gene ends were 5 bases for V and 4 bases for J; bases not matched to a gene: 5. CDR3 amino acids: CASSALAGTYNEQFF. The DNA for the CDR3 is TGTGCCAGCAGCGCACTAGCGGGAACTTACAATGAGCAGTTCTTC.

The CDR3 is CASSLSGSRSNQPQHF. The CDR3 DNA follows: TGTGCCAGCAGCTTGTCGGGAAGCAGGAGCAATCAGCCCCAGCATTTT. The V and J genes are TRBV5-5 and TRBJ1-5, with unresolved D. The CDR3 extends over 16 amino acids. Germline V CDR1 and CDR2: SGHKS, YYEKEE (reference sequence). Trimming shortened V by 1 base and J by 1 base, and 12 bases separated the two germline ends.

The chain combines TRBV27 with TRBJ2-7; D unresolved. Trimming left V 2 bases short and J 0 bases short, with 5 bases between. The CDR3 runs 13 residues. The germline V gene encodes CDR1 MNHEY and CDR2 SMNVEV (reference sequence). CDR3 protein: CASSLQSSYEQYF. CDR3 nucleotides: TGTGCCAGCAGTTTACAGAGCTCCTACGAGCAGTACTTC.

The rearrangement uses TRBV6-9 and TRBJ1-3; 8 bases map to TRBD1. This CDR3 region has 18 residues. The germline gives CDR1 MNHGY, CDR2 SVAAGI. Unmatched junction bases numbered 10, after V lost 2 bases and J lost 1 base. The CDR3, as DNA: TGTGCCAGCAGTTATACAGCCGACAGGGGTGATTCTGGAAACACCATATATTTT. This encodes CASSYTADRGDSGNTIYF.

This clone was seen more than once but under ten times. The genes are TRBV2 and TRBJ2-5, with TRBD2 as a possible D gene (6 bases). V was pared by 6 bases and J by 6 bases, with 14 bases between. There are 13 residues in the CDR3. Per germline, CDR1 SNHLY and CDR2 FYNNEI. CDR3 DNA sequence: TGTGCCAGCAGGGGGCCGGGGGTCAAGACCCAGTACTTC. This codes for CASRGPGVKTQYF.

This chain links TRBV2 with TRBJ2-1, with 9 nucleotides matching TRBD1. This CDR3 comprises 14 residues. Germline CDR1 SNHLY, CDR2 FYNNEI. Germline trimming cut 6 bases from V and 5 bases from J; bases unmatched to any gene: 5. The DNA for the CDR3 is TGTGCCAGCAGGGACAGGGGTTTCAACAATGAGCAGTTCTTC. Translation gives CASRDRGFNNEQFF.

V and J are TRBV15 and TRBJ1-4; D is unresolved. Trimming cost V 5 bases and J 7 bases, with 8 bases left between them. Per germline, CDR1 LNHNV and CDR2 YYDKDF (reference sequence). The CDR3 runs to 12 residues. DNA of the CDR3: TGTGCCACCAGCCCATATGGTGAAAAACTGTTTTTT. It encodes CATSPYGEKLFF.

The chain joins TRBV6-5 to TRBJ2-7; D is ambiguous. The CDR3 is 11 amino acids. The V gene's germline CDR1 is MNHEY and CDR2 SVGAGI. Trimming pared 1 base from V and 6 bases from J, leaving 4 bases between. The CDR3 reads CASSYLSEQYF. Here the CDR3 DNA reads TGTGCCAGCAGTTACTTGAGCGAGCAGTACTTC.

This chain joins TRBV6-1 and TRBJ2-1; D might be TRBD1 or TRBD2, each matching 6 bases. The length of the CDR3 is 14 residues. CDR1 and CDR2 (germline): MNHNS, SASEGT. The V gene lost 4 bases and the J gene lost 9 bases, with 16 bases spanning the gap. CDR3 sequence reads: CASSAPPGGREQFF. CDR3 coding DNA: TGTGCCAGCAGTGCCCCCCCTGGGGGGCGTGAGCAGTTCTTC.

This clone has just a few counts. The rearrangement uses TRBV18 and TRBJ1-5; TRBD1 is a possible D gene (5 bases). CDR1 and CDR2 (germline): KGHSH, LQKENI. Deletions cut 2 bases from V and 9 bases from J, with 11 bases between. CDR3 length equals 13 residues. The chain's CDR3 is CASSPAQGVPQHF. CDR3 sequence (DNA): TGTGCCAGCTCACCAGCGCAGGGCGTGCCCCAGCATTTT.

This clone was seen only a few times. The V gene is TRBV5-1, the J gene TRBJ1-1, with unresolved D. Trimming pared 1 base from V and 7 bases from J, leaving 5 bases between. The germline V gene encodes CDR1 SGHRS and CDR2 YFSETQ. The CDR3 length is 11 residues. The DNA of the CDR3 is TGCGCCAGCAGCTTGATGGGTGAAGCTTTCTTT. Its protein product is CASSLMGEAFF.

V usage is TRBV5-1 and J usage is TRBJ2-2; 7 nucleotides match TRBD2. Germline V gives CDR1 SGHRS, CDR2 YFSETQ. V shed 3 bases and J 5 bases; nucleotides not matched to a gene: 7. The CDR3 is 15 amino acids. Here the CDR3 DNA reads TGCGCCAGCAGCTCTCGGACTAGTTGGACCGGGGAGCTGTTTTTT. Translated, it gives CASSSRTSWTGELFF.

CDR3 in amino acids: CAGLAGVWVDTQYF. The CDR3 region has the DNA TGTGCTGGACTAGCGGGAGTTTGGGTAGATACGCAGTATTTT. V gene TRBV6-1 combines with J gene TRBJ2-3; TRBD2 agrees at 13 bases. This CDR3 region has 14 residues. Germline V gene data show CDR1 as MNHNS and CDR2 as SASEGT.

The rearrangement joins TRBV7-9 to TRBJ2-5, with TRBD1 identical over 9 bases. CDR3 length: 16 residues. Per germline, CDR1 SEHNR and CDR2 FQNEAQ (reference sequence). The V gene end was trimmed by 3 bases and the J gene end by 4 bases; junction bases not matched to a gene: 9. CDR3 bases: TGTGCCAGCAGCTTGATACAGGGGGCCGGGGGAGAGACCCAGTACTTC. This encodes CASSLIQGAGGETQYF.

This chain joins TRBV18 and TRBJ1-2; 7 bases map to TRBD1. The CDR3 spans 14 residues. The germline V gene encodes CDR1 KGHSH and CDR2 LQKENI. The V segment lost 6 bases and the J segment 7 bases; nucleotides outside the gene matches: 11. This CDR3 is CASSPQDRAGGYTF. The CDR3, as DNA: TGTGCCAGCTCCCCCCAAGACAGGGCAGGTGGCTACACCTTC.

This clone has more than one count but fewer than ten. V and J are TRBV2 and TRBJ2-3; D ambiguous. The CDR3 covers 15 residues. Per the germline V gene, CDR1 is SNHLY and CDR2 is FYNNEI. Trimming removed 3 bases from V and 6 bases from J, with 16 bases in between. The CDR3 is CASSDGRLGSDTQYF. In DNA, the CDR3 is TGTGCCAGCAGTGACGGCAGGCTAGGTTCGGATACGCAGTATTTT.

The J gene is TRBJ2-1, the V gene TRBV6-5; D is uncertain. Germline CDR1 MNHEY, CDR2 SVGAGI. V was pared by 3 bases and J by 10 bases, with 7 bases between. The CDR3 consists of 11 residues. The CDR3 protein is CASSYSQEQFF. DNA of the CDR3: TGTGCCAGCAGTTATTCACAAGAGCAGTTCTTC.

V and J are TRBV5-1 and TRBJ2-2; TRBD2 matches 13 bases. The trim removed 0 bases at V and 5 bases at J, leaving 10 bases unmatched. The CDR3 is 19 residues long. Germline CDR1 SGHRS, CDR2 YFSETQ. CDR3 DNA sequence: TGCGCCAGCAGCTTGGAAGGGGGACTAGCGGGACTTGGGACCGGGGAGCTGTTTTTT. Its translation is CASSLEGGLAGLGTGELFF.